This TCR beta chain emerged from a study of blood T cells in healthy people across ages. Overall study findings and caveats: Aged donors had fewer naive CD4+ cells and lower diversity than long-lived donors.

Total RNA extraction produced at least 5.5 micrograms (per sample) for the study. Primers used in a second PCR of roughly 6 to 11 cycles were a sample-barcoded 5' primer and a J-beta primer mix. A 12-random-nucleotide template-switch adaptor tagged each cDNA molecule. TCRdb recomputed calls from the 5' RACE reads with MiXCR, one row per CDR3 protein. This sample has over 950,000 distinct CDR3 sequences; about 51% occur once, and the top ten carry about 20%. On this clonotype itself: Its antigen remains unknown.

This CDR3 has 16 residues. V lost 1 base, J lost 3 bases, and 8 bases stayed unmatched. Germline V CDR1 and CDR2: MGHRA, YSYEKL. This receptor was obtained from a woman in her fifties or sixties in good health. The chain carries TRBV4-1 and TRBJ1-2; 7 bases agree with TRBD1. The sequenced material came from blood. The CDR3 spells CASSQAHTGTDYGYTF. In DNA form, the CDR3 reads TGCGCCAGCAGCCAAGCCCACACCGGGACAGACTATGGCTACACCTTC.